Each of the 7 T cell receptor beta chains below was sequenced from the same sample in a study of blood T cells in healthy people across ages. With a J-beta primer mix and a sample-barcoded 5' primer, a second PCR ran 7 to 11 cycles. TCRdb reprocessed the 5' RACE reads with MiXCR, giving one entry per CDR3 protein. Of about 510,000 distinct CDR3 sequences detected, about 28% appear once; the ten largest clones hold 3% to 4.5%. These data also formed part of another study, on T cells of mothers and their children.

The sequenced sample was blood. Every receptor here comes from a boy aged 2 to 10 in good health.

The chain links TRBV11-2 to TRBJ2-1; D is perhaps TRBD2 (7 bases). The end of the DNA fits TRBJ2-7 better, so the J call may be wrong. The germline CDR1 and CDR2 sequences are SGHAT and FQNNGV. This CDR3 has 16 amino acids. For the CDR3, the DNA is TGTGCCAGCACCCCTGGGGGCGGGAGACCCTCCTACGAGCAGTACTTC. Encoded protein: CASTPGGGRPSYEQYF.

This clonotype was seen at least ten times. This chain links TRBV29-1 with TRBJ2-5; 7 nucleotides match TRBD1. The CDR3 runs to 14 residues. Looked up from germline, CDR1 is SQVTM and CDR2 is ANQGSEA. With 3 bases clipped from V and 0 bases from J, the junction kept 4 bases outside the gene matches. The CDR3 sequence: CSVEDRTYQETQYF. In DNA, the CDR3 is TGCAGCGTTGAGGACAGGACGTACCAAGAGACCCAGTACTTC.

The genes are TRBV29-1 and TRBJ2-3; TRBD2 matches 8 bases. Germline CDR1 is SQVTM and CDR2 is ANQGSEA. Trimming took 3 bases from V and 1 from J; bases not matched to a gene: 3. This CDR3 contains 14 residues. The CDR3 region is CSVETGGRTDTQYF. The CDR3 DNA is TGCAGCGTTGAGACGGGGGGGCGCACAGATACGCAGTATTTT.

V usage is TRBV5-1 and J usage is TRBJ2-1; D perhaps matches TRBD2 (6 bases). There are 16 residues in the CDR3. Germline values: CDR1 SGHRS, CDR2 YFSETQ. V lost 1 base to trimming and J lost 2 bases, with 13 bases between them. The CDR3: CASSLHGTGPYNEQFF. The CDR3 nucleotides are TGCGCCAGCAGCTTGCATGGGACTGGTCCCTACAATGAGCAGTTCTTC.

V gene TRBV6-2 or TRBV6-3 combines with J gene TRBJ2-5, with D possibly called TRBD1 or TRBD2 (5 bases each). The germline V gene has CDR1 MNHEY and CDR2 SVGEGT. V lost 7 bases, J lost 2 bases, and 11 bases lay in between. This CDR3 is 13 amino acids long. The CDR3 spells CASTPGPQETQYF. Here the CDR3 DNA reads TGTGCCAGCACCCCGGGGCCTCAAGAGACCCAGTACTTC.

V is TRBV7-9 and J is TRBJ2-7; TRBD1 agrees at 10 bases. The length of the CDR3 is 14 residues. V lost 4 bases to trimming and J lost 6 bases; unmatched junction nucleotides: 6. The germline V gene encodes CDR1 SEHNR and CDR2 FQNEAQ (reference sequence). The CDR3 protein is CASSWPGQGSEQYF. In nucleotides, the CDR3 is TGTGCCAGCAGCTGGCCGGGACAGGGGAGCGAGCAGTACTTC.

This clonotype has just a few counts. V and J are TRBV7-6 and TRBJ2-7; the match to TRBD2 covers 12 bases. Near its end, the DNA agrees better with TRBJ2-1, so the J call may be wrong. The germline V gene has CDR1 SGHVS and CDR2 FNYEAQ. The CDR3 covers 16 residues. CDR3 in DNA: TGTGCCAGCAGCCCCCTGGCTAGCGGGAGGGCCCTTGAGCAGTTCTTC. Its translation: CASSPLASGRALEQFF.